The clone carrying this T cell receptor beta chain has a handful of counts. The method was immunoSEQ multiplex PCR; TCRdb's version includes in-frame clones alone and lacks a portion of them. In the table there are about 40,000 clones, roughly 85% of which are singletons. These data belong to a study of blood T cell repertoires in COVID-19. The sample comprised peripheral blood. This sequence originates from a man aged 55 to 70 with COVID-19, enrolled during active disease.

CDR3 loop: CASSVAGVTEQFF. As DNA, the CDR3 is TGCGCCAGCAGCGTAGCGGGAGTGACTGAGCAGTTCTTC. The V and J genes are TRBV5-1 and TRBJ2-1, with TRBD2 matching over 9 bases. Germline loops: CDR1 SGHRS, CDR2 YFSETQ. The junction had 5 bases not matched to a gene; V was cut back by 4 bases and J by 9 bases. This CDR3 spans 13 amino acids.